What follows are 23 T cell receptor beta chains derived from one specimen sequenced in a study of T cell responses to AZD1222 COVID-19 vaccine. Repertoires were generated with immunoSEQ multiplex PCR, while TCRdb's copy carries only in-frame clones and drops some. The sample carries roughly 260,000 clones, 93% recorded once. This specimen consisted of peripheral blood, obtained on day 0 of AZD1222 vaccination. The receptors shown here come from an adult in good health.

This clone appeared a single time. This chain links TRBV14 with TRBJ2-2; tentative D call: TRBD1 (6 bases). Trimming removed 1 base at V and 3 bases at J, with 9 bases between. This CDR3 contains 15 residues. From germline, CDR1 is SGHDN and CDR2 FVKESK. This CDR3 reads CASSQGPGDTGELFF. In nucleotides, the CDR3 is TGTGCCAGCAGCCAAGGGCCAGGGGACACCGGGGAGCTGTTTTTT.

V gene TRBV2 combines with J gene TRBJ1-1, with a tentative D call TRBD1 (6 bases). V lost 3 bases to trimming and J lost 9 bases, with 17 bases between them. CDR3 length equals 14 residues. CDR1 is SNHLY and CDR2 is FYNNEI in the germline V gene. The CDR3 bases are TGTGCCAGCAGTGATGGGGGAGGGGGGCGGCAAGCTTTCTTT. Protein: CASSDGGGGRQAFF.

The chain couples TRBV6-6 to TRBJ1-2; 8 bases are a match to TRBD1. Germline assignment: CDR1 MNHNY and CDR2 SVGAGI (reference sequence). The V gene end was trimmed by 2 bases and the J gene end by 4 bases; junction bases not matched to a gene: 6. The CDR3 extends over 15 amino acids. The CDR3: CASSYGTGPAYGYTF. For the CDR3, the DNA is TGTGCCAGCAGTTACGGGACAGGTCCTGCCTATGGCTACACCTTC.

This clone is a singleton in its sample. The same CDR3 also results from other DNA sequences found in this sample. The genes are TRBV2 and TRBJ2-7; no reliable D call. The CDR3 length is 12 residues. The germline V and J ends were trimmed by 0 bases and 7 bases, with 7 bases remaining between them. Per germline, CDR1 SNHLY and CDR2 FYNNEI. CDR3 nucleotide sequence: TGTGCCAGCAGTGAAGCGCTAAGTGAGCAGTACTTC. Its translation is CASSEALSEQYF.

The rearrangement joins TRBV29-1 to TRBJ1-4, with D possibly matching TRBD1 (5 bases). V lost 3 bases, J lost 8 bases, and 7 bases lay in between. The CDR3 contains 11 residues. From germline, CDR1 is SQVTM and CDR2 ANQGSEA. This chain's CDR3 is CSVDREEKLFF. The CDR3 DNA reads as TGCAGCGTTGACAGGGAGGAAAAACTGTTTTTT.

J is TRBJ1-1 and V is TRBV10-3, with D perhaps TRBD1 (5 bases). V was trimmed by 8 bases and J by 2 bases, leaving 15 bases between them. Germline CDR1 is ENHRY and CDR2 is SYGVKD. The CDR3 totals 14 residues. The CDR3 loop is CAISVGGTNTEAFF. CDR3 DNA sequence: TGTGCCATCTCCGTGGGCGGGACCAACACTGAAGCTTTCTTT.

The rearrangement links TRBV4-1 to TRBJ2-1; D gene ambiguous. Germline CDR1 is MGHRA and CDR2 is YSYEKL. Between the trimmed V and J ends, which lost 1 base and 0 bases, there was a span of 10 bases. The CDR3 contains 16 residues. CDR3 region: CASSQGTDPSYNEQFF. The CDR3 nucleotides read TGCGCCAGCAGCCAAGGGACGGACCCCTCCTACAATGAGCAGTTCTTC.

This clone was counted a single time. The chain joins TRBV6-5 to TRBJ2-1, with D tentatively TRBD2 (6 bases). This CDR3 is built from 12 residues. Germline V lookup: CDR1 MNHEY, CDR2 SVGAGI. Trimming cost V 7 bases and J 6 bases, with 10 bases left between them. The CDR3: CASTGGGNEQFF. CDR3 bases: TGTGCCAGCACTGGGGGAGGCAATGAGCAGTTCTTC.

The V gene is TRBV7-2, the J gene TRBJ2-7; D gene uncertain. Germline CDR1 is SGHTA and CDR2 is FQGNSA. There are 13 residues in the CDR3. Deletions cut 5 bases from V and 5 bases from J, with 13 bases between. This CDR3 is CASSQRVNHEQYF. The DNA for the CDR3 is TGTGCCAGCAGCCAAAGGGTAAACCACGAGCAGTACTTC.

J is TRBJ2-7 and V is TRBV28, with 10 bases that match TRBD2. CDR3 length: 17 amino acids. After removal of 4 bases from V and 6 bases from J, the junction contained 15 bases not matched to a gene. The germline CDR1 and CDR2 sequences are MDHEN and SYDVKM. CDR3 coding DNA: TGTGCCAGCAGTTCCCCTGGACTAGCGGTAACCAAGAGCGAGCAGTACTTC. Its protein product is CASSSPGLAVTKSEQYF. Drawing the rest from reference TRBV28 and TRBJ2-7, the complete variable domain is DVKVTQSSRYLVKRTGEKVFLECVQDMDHENMFWYRQDPGLGLRLIYFSYDVKMKEKGDIPEGYSVSREKKERFSLILESASTNQTSMYLCASSSPGLAVTKSEQYFGPGTRLTVT.

The rearrangement links TRBV7-9 to TRBJ2-7, with a tentative D call TRBD1 (5 bases). V was shortened by 4 bases and J by 7 bases, with 11 bases between the two germline ends. This CDR3 contains 12 residues. The germline V gene has CDR1 SEHNR and CDR2 FQNEAQ (reference sequence). Written as DNA, the CDR3 is TGTGCCAGCAGCTCAAAACAGGAGGAGCAGTACTTC. It codes for CASSSKQEEQYF.

This sequence joins TRBV11-2 and TRBJ1-3, with D unresolved. Germline values: CDR1 SGHAT, CDR2 FQNNGV. This CDR3 region has 13 residues. Trimming shortened V by 0 bases and J by 4 bases, and 4 bases separated the two germline ends. CDR3 loop: CASSLERGNTIYF. CDR3 DNA: TGTGCCAGCAGCTTAGAGAGGGGAAACACCATATATTTT.

This clone was seen only once. The rearrangement links TRBV9 to TRBJ2-1; 8 bases match TRBD2. The V segment lost 0 bases and the J segment 0 bases; nucleotides outside the gene matches: 8. CDR3 size: 18 residues. In germline, CDR1 is SGDLS, CDR2 YYNGEE. In DNA form, the CDR3 reads TGTGCCAGCAGCGTAGAAGCGGGAGTCATGAGCTCCTACAATGAGCAGTTCTTC. Translation: CASSVEAGVMSSYNEQFF.

This chain joins TRBV21-1 and TRBJ2-1; no DNA check was done on the table's D call, TRBD1. TRBV21-1 is classified as a pseudogene. This CDR3 comprises 17 residues. CDR3 region: CASSPSRTGGLYNEQFF. CDR3 bases: TGTGCCAGCAGCCCGTCCCGGACAGGGGGTTTATACAATGAGCAGTTCTTC.

The V and J genes are TRBV9 and TRBJ1-1; TRBD1 aligns across 9 bases. V shed 3 bases, J shed 0 bases, and the junction held 6 bases outside the gene matches. The CDR3 consists of 16 residues. CDR1 SGDLS and CDR2 YYNGEE come from the germline V gene. CDR3 region: CASSDRTGAMNTEAFF. The CDR3 DNA sequence: TGTGCCAGCAGCGACCGGACAGGGGCAATGAACACTGAAGCTTTCTTT. Based on the CDR3 plus reference TRBV9 and TRBJ1-1, the full variable domain is DSGVTQTPKHLITATGQRVTLRCSPRSGDLSVYWYQQSLDQGLQFLIQYYNGEERAKGNILERFSAQQFPDLHSELNLSSLELGDSALYFCASSDRTGAMNTEAFFGQGTRLTVV.

A note on this clone: With a far larger clone one base away, a read error is the likely cause. The chain links TRBV28 to TRBJ2-7; 7 positions agree with TRBD1. The CDR3 extends over 13 amino acids. The germline V gene encodes CDR1 MDHEN and CDR2 SYDVKM. J was trimmed by 2 bases and V by 2 bases; bases with no gene match: 0. The chain's CDR3 is CASSLGTAYEQYF. The CDR3 nucleotides are TGTGCCAGCAGTTTAGGGACAGCCTACGAGCAGTACTTC.

This chain joins TRBV28 and TRBJ1-2; 7 bases are a match to TRBD1. Germline V lookup: CDR1 MDHEN, CDR2 SYDVKM. This CDR3 spans 15 amino acids. J was trimmed by 7 bases and V by 6 bases; bases with no gene match: 14. The CDR3 loop reads CASSDLGGQRGGYTF. For the CDR3, the DNA is TGTGCCAGCAGCGACTTAGGGGGCCAGAGGGGTGGCTACACCTTC.

The rearrangement joins TRBV20-1 to TRBJ2-2, with a weak D call TRBD2 (6 bases). Germline V gene sequence: CDR1 DFQATT, CDR2 SNEGSKA (reference sequence). The CDR3 sequence is 15 residues long. V was clipped by 3 bases and J by 2 bases, with 13 bases between them. CDR3 sequence reads: CSASAEGTNTGELFF. CDR3 sequence (DNA): TGCAGTGCTAGTGCGGAGGGTACAAACACCGGGGAGCTGTTTTTT.

This chain joins TRBV6-5 and TRBJ2-1; D remains unclear. Germline V gene sequence: CDR1 MNHEY, CDR2 SVGAGI. V was clipped by 7 bases and J by 6 bases, with 4 bases between them. The CDR3 extends over 10 amino acids. CDR3 DNA sequence: TGTGCCAGCAATAGCAATGAGCAGTTCTTC. Translation gives CASNSNEQFF.

This sequence joins TRBV28 and TRBJ2-7; D possibly uses TRBD1 or TRBD2 (5 bases each). The germline CDR1 and CDR2 sequences are MDHEN and SYDVKM. Trimming shortened V by 3 bases and J by 5 bases, and 11 bases separated the two germline ends. The CDR3 loop spans 13 amino acids. CDR3 amino acids: CASSFLWGNEQYF. The CDR3 DNA reads as TGTGCCAGCAGTTTTTTATGGGGGAACGAGCAGTACTTC. The whole variable domain, remainder taken from reference TRBV28 and TRBJ2-7, is DVKVTQSSRYLVKRTGEKVFLECVQDMDHENMFWYRQDPGLGLRLIYFSYDVKMKEKGDIPEGYSVSREKKERFSLILESASTNQTSMYLCASSFLWGNEQYFGPGTRLTVT.

This clone was seen a handful of times. The chain carries TRBV5-1 and TRBJ1-2; tentatively, D is TRBD1 (5 bases). The CDR3 totals 15 residues. The germline V gene encodes CDR1 SGHRS and CDR2 YFSETQ. The ends were cut back, 0 bases at V and 2 bases at J, with 11 bases in the middle. Written as DNA, the CDR3 is TGCGCCAGCAGCTTGGGGCGGGCAGGGAACTATGGCTACACCTTC. Its protein product is CASSLGRAGNYGYTF. The variable domain in full, completed from reference TRBV5-1 and TRBJ1-2, reads KAGVTQTPRYLIKTRGQQVTLSCSPISGHRSVSWYQQTPGQGLQFLFEYFSETQRNKGNFPGRFSGRQFSNSRSEMNVSTLELGDSALYLCASSLGRAGNYGYTFGSGTRLTVV.

This sequence joins TRBV28 and TRBJ1-2; 9 bases fit TRBD1. This CDR3 is 16 amino acids long. CDR1 is MDHEN, CDR2 SYDVKM, per germline. Trimming took 5 bases from V and 2 from J; bases not matched to a gene: 9. The CDR3 DNA sequence: TGTGCCAGCAGTAGCGGGGGGACAGGGCCCAACTATGGCTACACCTTC. This codes for CASSSGGTGPNYGYTF.

This chain uses TRBV11-2 with TRBJ2-1, with D possibly TRBD2 on 5 matching bases. The V gene lost 2 bases and the J gene lost 2 bases, with 16 bases spanning the gap. There are 17 residues in the CDR3. The germline V gene has CDR1 SGHAT and CDR2 FQNNGV. DNA of the CDR3: TGTGCCAGCAGCTTACTTTGGTCCAGCGGTGCCTACAATGAGCAGTTCTTC. Its translation: CASSLLWSSGAYNEQFF.